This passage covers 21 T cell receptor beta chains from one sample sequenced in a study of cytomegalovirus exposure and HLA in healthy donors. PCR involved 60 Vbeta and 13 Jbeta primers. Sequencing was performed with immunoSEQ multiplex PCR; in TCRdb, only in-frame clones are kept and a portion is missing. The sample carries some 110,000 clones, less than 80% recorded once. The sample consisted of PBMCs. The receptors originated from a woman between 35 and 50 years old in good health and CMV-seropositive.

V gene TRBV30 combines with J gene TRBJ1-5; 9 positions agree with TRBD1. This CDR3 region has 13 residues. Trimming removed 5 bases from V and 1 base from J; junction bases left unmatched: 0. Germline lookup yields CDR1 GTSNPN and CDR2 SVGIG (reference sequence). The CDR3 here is CAWGQGSNQPQHF. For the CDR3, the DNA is TGTGCCTGGGGACAGGGGAGCAATCAGCCCCAGCATTTT.

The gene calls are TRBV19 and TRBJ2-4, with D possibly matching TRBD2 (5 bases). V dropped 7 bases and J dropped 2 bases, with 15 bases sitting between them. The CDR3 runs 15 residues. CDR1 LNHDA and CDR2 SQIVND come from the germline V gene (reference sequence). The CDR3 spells CASTRATGSKNIQYF. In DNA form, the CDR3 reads TGTGCCAGTACGCGGGCGACCGGGTCCAAAAACATTCAGTACTTC.

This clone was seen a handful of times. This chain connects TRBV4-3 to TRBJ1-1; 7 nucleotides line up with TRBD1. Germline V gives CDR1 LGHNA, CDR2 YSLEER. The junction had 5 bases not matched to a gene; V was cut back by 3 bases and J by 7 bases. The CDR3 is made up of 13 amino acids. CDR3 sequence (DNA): TGCGCCAGCAGCCAGCAACGGGACAGTGAAGCTTTCTTT. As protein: CASSQQRDSEAFF.

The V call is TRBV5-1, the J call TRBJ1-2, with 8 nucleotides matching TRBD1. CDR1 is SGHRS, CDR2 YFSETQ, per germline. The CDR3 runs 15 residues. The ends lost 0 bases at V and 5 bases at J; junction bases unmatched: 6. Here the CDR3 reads CASSLETGVWYGYTF. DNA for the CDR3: TGCGCCAGCAGCTTGGAGACAGGGGTTTGGTATGGCTACACCTTC.

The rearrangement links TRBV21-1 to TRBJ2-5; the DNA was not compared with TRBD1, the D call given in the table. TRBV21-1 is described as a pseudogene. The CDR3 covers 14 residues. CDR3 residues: CASSGGTDRWTQYF. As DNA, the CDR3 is TGTGCCAGCTCAGGGGGTACGGACCGGTGGACCCAGTACTTC.

This CDR3 is CSVETSGRADTQYF. CDR3 nucleotides: TGCAGCGTTGAGACTAGCGGGAGGGCCGATACGCAGTATTTT. The chain couples TRBV29-1 to TRBJ2-3, with 14 bases lining up with TRBD2. Trimming cost V 3 bases and J 6 bases; bases outside gene matches: 2. This CDR3 is built from 14 residues. CDR1 SQVTM and CDR2 ANQGSEA come from the germline V gene.

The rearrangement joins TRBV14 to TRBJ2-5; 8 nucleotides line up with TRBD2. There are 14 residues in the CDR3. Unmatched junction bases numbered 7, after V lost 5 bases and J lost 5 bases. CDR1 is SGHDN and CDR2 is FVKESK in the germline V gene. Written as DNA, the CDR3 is TGTGCCAGCAGCACTAGCGGAGGCGGGGAGACCCAGTACTTC. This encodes CASSTSGGGETQYF.

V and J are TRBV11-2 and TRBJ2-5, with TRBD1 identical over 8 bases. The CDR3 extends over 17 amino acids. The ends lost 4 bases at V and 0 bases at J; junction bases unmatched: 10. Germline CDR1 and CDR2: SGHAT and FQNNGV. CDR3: CASSSAPLDRDQETQYF. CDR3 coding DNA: TGTGCCAGCAGCTCAGCCCCCCTGGACAGGGACCAAGAGACCCAGTACTTC.

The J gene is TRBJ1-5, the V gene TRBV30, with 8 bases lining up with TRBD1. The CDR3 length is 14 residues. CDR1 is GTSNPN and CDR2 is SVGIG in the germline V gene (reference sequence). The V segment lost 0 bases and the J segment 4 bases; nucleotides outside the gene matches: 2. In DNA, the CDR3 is TGTGCCTGGAGTGTAGGACAGGGTAATCAGCCCCAGCATTTT. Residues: CAWSVGQGNQPQHF. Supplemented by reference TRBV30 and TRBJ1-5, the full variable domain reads SQTIHQWPATLVQPVGSPLSLECTVEGTSNPNLYWYRQAAGRGLQLLFYSVGIGQISSEVPQNLSASRPQDRQFILSSKKLLLSDSGFYLCAWSVGQGNQPQHFGDGTRLSIL.

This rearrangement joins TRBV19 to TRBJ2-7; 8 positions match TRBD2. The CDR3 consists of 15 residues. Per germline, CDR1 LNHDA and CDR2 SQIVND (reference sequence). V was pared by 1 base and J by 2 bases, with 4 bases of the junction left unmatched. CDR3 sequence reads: CASSIGSGAPYEQYF. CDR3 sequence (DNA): TGTGCCAGTAGTATAGGTAGCGGGGCACCCTACGAGCAGTACTTC.

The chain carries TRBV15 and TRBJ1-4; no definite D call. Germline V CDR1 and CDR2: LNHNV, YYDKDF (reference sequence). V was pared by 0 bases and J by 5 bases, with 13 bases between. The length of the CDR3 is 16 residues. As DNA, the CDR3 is TGTGCCACCAGCAGAGATTCTTGGGCAAGCAATGAAAAACTGTTTTTT. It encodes CATSRDSWASNEKLFF.

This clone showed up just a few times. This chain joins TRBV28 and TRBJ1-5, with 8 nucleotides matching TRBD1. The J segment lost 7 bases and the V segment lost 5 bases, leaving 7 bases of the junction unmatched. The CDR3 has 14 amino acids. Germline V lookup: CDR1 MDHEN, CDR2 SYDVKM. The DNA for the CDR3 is TGTGCCAGCAGTCCACCAGGGGGCGGACAGCCCCAGCATTTT. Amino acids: CASSPPGGGQPQHF.

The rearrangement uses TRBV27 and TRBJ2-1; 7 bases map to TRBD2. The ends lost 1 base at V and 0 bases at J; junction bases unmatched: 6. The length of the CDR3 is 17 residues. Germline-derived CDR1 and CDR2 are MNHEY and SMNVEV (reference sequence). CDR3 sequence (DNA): TGTGCCAGCAGTTTATTAGGCCGGACTAGCTCCTACAATGAGCAGTTCTTC. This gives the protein CASSLLGRTSSYNEQFF.

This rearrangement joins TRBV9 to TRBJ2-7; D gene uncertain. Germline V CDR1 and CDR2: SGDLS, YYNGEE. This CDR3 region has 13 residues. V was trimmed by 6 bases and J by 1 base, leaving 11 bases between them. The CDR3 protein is CASTSPGSYEQYF. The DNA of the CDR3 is TGTGCCAGCACCTCCCCCGGTTCCTACGAGCAGTACTTC.

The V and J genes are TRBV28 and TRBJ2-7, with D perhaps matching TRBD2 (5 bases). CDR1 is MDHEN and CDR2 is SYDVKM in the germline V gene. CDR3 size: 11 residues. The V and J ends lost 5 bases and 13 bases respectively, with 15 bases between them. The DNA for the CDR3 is TGTGCCAGCAGTGCGGGTCCTCCTCGTTACTTC. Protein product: CASSAGPPRYF.

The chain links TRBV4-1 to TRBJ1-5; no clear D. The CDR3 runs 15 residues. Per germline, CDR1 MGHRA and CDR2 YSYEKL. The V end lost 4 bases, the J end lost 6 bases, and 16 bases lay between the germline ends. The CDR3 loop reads CASSPGPGGSQPQHF. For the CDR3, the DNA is TGCGCCAGCAGCCCCGGTCCTGGAGGTAGTCAGCCCCAGCATTTT.

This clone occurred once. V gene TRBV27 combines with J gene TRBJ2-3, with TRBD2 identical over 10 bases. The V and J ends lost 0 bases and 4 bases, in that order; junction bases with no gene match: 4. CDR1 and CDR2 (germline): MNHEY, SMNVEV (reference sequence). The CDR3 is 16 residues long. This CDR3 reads CASSLSKAGGADTQYF. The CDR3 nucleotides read TGTGCCAGCAGTTTATCCAAAGCGGGAGGGGCAGATACGCAGTATTTT.

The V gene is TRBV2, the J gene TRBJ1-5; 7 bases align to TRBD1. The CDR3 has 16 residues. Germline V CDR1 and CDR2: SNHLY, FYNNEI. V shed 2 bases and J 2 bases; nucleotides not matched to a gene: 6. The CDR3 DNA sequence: TGTGCCAGCAGTGAATGGGGGACAGCGGGCAATCAGCCCCAGCATTTT. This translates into CASSEWGTAGNQPQHF.

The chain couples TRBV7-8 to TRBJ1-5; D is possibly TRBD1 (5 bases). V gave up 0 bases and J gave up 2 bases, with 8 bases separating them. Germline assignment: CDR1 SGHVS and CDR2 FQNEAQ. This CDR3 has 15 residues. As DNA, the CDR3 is TGTGCCAGCAGCTTAGCTGGCAGGGGCAATCAGCCCCAGCATTTT. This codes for CASSLAGRGNQPQHF.

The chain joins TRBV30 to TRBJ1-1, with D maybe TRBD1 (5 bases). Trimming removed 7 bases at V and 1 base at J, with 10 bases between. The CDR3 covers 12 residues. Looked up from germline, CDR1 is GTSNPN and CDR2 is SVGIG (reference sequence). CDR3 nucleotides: TGTGCCTCTCAGGACAAGAACACTGAAGCTTTCTTT. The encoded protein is CASQDKNTEAFF.

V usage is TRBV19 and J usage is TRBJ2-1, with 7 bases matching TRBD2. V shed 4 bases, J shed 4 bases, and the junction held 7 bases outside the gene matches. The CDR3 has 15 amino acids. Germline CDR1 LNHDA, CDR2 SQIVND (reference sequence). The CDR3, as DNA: TGTGCCAGTAGTACAACTAGCGACCGGTACAATGAGCAGTTCTTC. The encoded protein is CASSTTSDRYNEQFF.